The rows below give T cell receptor beta chains drawn from one sample of a study of vaccination effects on CD4 cells after COVID-19. Sequenced by immunoSEQ multiplex PCR; TCRdb stores in-frame clones only, minus some. The repertoire includes under 80,000 clones, less than 80% of them detected once, and 0.75% to 1% sits in the top ten. Antigen specificity for these receptors is unknown. Sequencing used CD4+ T cells from PBMCs cultured with HCoV-OC43 spike peptides, obtained after COVID-19 vaccination. Receptor source: a human donor who received a COVID-19 vaccine. Each CDR3 is given with its conserved first and last residue. The D gene is left open where the match is weak. The size of a clone is reported for some rows only, either as once, few or many, or as a class for expanded clones.

clone_size j_call v_call d_call cdr3_aa cdr3_nt
few TRBJ1-2 TRBV10-1 NA CASSDKANYGYTF TGCGCCAGCAGTGATAAAGCTAACTATGGCTACACCTTC
NA TRBJ2-4 TRBV3-1/TRBV3-2 TRBD1 CASSQGTGRDQYF TGTGCCAGCAGCCAGGGGACAGGGAGGGATCAGTACTTC
NA TRBJ1-5 TRBV7-2 TRBD1 CASSSGQEGQPQHF TGTGCCAGCAGCTCGGGACAGGAGGGTCAGCCCCAGCATTTT
NA TRBJ1-4 TRBV19 NA CASMNLRGGEKLFF TGTGCCAGTATGAACCTCCGGGGGGGTGAAAAACTGTTTTTT
NA TRBJ2-3 TRBV6-1 TRBD1 CASSELFGTEADTQYF TGTGCCAGCAGTGAATTGTTTGGGACAGAGGCAGATACGCAGTATTTT
NA TRBJ2-2 TRBV7-7 NA CASSSRTDNTGELFF TGTGCCAGCAGTTCACGGACAGATAACACCGGGGAGCTGTTTTTT
NA TRBJ1-1 TRBV14 NA CASSQEARTSEAFF TGTGCCAGCAGCCAAGAAGCAAGAACAAGTGAAGCTTTCTTT
NA TRBJ2-1 TRBV24-1 TRBD2 CATSQASGGYNEQFF TGTGCCACCAGTCAGGCTAGCGGGGGTTACAATGAGCAGTTCTTC
NA TRBJ2-5 TRBV5-4 NA CASSLSGGAGQETQYF TGTGCCAGCAGCTTGTCGGGGGGCGCTGGACAAGAGACCCAGTACTTC
NA TRBJ1-3 TRBV11-2 NA CASSADRHTIYF TGTGCCAGCAGCGCAGACAGGCACACCATATATTTT
NA TRBJ2-2 TRBV5-4 TRBD1 CASSPQGAGGELFF TGTGCCAGCAGCCCCCAGGGGGCGGGCGGGGAGCTGTTTTTT
NA TRBJ2-1 TRBV19 TRBD1 CASSDRGGNEQFF TGTGCCAGTTCGGACAGGGGAGGCAATGAGCAGTTCTTC
NA TRBJ1-5 TRBV5-6 TRBD1 CASSFRQGFYSNQPQHF TGTGCCAGCAGCTTCCGACAGGGGTTTTATAGCAATCAGCCCCAGCATTTT
NA TRBJ1-3 TRBV29-1 NA CSVARGSSGNTIYF TGCAGCGTGGCCAGGGGTAGCTCTGGAAACACCATATATTTT
NA TRBJ1-1 TRBV9 NA CASSARTGSSEAFF TGTGCCAGCAGCGCACGTACAGGGTCCTCTGAAGCTTTCTTT
NA TRBJ2-1 TRBV6-1 NA CASSEQEGSDWNNEQFF TGTGCCAGCAGTGAACAGGAGGGCTCCGATTGGAACAATGAGCAGTTCTTC
NA TRBJ2-6 TRBV24-1 TRBD2 CATSESGGRVPGANVLTF TGTGCCACCAGTGAAAGCGGGGGGCGAGTCCCCGGGGCCAACGTCCTGACTTTC
once TRBJ2-3 TRBV29-1 NA CSRRDLDTQYF TGCAGCAGAAGGGATCTAGATACGCAGTATTTT
NA TRBJ2-6 TRBV11-3 TRBD1 CASSPGQGLGANVLTF TGTGCCAGCAGCCCTGGACAGGGCCTTGGGGCCAACGTCCTGACTTTC
NA TRBJ1-1 TRBV7-2 NA CASSLGQNTEAFF TGTGCCAGCAGCTTAGGGCAGAACACTGAAGCTTTCTTT
NA TRBJ2-2 TRBV29-1 NA CSAKNTGELFF TGCAGCGCCAAAAACACCGGGGAGCTGTTTTTT
once TRBJ1-2 TRBV5-6 NA CASSPNRVFGYTF TGTGCCAGCAGCCCCAACAGGGTTTTTGGCTACACCTTC
NA TRBJ1-2 TRBV5-6 TRBD1 CASSSGQGANYGYTF TGTGCCAGCAGCTCAGGACAGGGGGCTAACTATGGCTACACCTTC
NA TRBJ1-2 TRBV6-2/TRBV6-3 NA CASSPTGDYGYTF TGTGCCAGCAGCCCAACAGGAGACTATGGCTACACCTTC
NA TRBJ2-5 TRBV7-8 TRBD1 CASSSKRDRGRLETQYF TGTGCCAGCAGCTCTAAACGGGACAGGGGGCGCCTGGAGACCCAGTACTTC
NA TRBJ2-3 TRBV29-1 NA CSVESQGGGDTDTQYF TGCAGCGTTGAATCTCAGGGCGGTGGGGACACAGATACGCAGTATTTT
NA TRBJ1-1 TRBV5-1 NA CASSPGQANTEAFF TGCGCCAGCAGCCCCGGACAAGCGAACACTGAAGCTTTCTTT
NA TRBJ2-2 TRBV19 TRBD2 CASSIGGVNTGELFF TGTGCCAGTAGTATCGGGGGGGTCAACACCGGGGAGCTGTTTTTT
few TRBJ1-6 TRBV2 NA CASIERQTYNSPLHF TGTGCCAGCATCGAGAGACAGACTTATAATTCACCCCTCCACTTT
NA TRBJ2-1 TRBV5-1 NA CASSVQGSYNEQFF TGCGCCAGCAGTGTACAGGGTAGCTACAATGAGCAGTTCTTC
NA TRBJ1-1 TRBV23-1 NA CASSRSQPGEAFF TGCGCCAGCAGTCGCTCTCAACCGGGCGAAGCTTTCTTT
NA TRBJ2-1 TRBV24-1 NA CATSDLGPQGGSYNEQFF TGTGCCACCAGTGATTTGGGCCCTCAGGGAGGCTCCTACAATGAGCAGTTCTTC
NA TRBJ2-2 TRBV18 TRBD2 CASSPVAGSTGELFF TGTGCCAGCTCACCAGTAGCGGGTAGCACCGGGGAGCTGTTTTTT
NA TRBJ2-1 TRBV7-2 NA CASSPLRGWGNEQFF TGTGCCAGCAGCCCCCTGAGGGGCTGGGGCAATGAGCAGTTCTTC
few TRBJ1-1 TRBV7-2 NA CASSSGVNTEAFF TGTGCCAGCAGCTCAGGGGTGAACACTGAAGCTTTCTTT
NA TRBJ2-3 TRBV3-1/TRBV3-2 NA CASSQGGGTQYF TGTGCCAGCAGCCAAGGGGGAGGTACGCAGTATTTT
NA TRBJ2-5 TRBV18 NA CASSPIEYQETQYF TGTGCCAGCTCACCAATCGAGTACCAAGAGACCCAGTACTTC
NA TRBJ1-5 TRBV6-2/TRBV6-3 TRBD1 CASSSLQGRGNQPQHF TGTGCCAGCAGTTCACTACAGGGGCGAGGCAATCAGCCCCAGCATTTT
NA TRBJ2-3 TRBV7-2 TRBD1 CASSPGTANTDTQYF TGTGCCAGCAGCCCCGGGACAGCAAACACAGATACGCAGTATTTT
NA TRBJ2-3 TRBV7-2 NA CASSPRTDTQYF TGTGCCAGCAGCCCCCGTACAGATACGCAGTATTTT
NA TRBJ2-5 TRBV7-2 TRBD2 CASSLASQRDLETQYF TGTGCCAGCAGCTTAGCTTCCCAGCGGGACTTGGAGACCCAGTACTTC
NA TRBJ1-2 TRBV5-1 TRBD1 CASSLDPRQGNYGYTF TGCGCCAGCAGCTTGGACCCCCGACAGGGAAACTATGGCTACACCTTC
few TRBJ2-2 TRBV2 NA CASTGDTGELFF TGTGCCAGCACGGGGGACACCGGGGAGCTGTTTTTT